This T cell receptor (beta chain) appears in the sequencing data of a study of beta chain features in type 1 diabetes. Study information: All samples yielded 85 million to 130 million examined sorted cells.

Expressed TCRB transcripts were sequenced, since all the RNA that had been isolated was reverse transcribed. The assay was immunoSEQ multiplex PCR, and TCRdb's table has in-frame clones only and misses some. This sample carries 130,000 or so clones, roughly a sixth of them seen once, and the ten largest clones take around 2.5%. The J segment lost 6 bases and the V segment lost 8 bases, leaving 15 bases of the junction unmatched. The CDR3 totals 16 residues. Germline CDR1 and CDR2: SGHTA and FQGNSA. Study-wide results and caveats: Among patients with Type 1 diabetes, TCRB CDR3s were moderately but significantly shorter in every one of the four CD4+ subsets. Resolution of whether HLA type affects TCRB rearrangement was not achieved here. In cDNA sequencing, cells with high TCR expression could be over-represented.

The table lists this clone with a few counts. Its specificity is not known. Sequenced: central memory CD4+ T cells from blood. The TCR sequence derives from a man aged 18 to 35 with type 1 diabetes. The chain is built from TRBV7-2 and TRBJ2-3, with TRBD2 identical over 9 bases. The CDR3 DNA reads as TGTGCCAGCGGGAAAGGAGCGGGAGGTAGATTCGATACGCAGTATTTT. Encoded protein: CASGKGAGGRFDTQYF.